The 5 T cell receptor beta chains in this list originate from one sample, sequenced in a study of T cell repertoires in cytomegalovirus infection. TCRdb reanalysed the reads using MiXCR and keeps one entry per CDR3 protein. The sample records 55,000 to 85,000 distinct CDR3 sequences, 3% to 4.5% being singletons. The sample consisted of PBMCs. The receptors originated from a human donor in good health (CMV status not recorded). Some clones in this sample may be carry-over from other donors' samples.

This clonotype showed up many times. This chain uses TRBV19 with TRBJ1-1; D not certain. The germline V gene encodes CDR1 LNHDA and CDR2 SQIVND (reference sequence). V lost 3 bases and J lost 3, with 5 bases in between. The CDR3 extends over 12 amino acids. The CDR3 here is CASSIVDTEAFF. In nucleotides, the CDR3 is TGTGCCAGTAGTATTGTGGACACTGAAGCTTTCTTT.

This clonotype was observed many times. CDR3 sequence (DNA): TGTGCCAGCAGCTTACGGGGGGCCTCCTACAATGAGCAGTTCTTC. It specifies CASSLRGASYNEQFF. This chain joins TRBV7-2 and TRBJ2-1; TRBD2 is a possible D gene (7 bases). The CDR3 length is 15 residues. Germline values: CDR1 SGHTA, CDR2 FQGNSA. V was pared by 2 bases and J by 0 bases, with 8 bases between.

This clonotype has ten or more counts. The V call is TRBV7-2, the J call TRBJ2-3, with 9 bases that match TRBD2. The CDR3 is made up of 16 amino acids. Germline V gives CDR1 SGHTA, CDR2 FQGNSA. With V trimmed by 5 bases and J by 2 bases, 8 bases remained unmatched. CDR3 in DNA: TGTGCCAGCAGCGTCAAGACTAGCGGATTCACAGATACGCAGTATTTT. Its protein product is CASSVKTSGFTDTQYF.

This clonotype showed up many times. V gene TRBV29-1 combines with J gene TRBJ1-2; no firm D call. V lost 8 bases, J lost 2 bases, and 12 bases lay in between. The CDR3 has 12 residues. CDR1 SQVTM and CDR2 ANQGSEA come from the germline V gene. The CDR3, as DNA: TGCAGCTACGAAACCCCGAACTATGGCTACACCTTC. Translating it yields CSYETPNYGYTF.

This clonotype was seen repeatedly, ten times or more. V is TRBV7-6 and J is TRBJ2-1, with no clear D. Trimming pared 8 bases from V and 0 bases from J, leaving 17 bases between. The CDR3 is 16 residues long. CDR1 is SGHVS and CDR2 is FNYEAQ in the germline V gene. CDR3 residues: CASAGSLIVSYNEQFF. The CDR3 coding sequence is TGTGCCAGCGCTGGCAGCCTTATAGTCTCCTACAATGAGCAGTTCTTC. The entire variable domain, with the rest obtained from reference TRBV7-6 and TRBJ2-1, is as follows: GAGVSQSPRYKVTKRGQDVALRCDPISGHVSLYWYRQALGQGPEFLTYFNYEAQQDKSGLPNDRFSAERPEGSISTLTIQRTEQRDSAMYRCASAGSLIVSYNEQFFGPGTRLTVL.